This T cell receptor beta chain was sequenced during a study of cytomegalovirus exposure and HLA in healthy donors. Only one count was recorded for this clone. Its antigen is undetermined. Whole-study findings and limits: A missense variant in DCLRE1C was later tied to TCR beta V- and J-gene trimming.

The PCR was carried out with 60 Vbeta primers and 13 Jbeta primers. Produced via immunoSEQ multiplex PCR; TCRdb's table is partial and in-frame only. The sample holds approximately 170,000 clones, around 67% seen once. The V end lost 5 bases, the J end lost 8 bases, and 22 bases lay between the germline ends. In germline, CDR1 is SEHNR, CDR2 FQNEAQ (reference sequence). The CDR3 sequence is 16 residues long. The source of this sequence is a woman aged 25 to 39 in good health and CMV-seropositive. The chain couples TRBV7-9 to TRBJ2-1; perhaps TRBD2 as D (5 bases). Sequencing was done on a sample of PBMCs. CDR3 DNA sequence: TGTGCCAGCAGCCCCACCTCTGCGGGTTCAAGGGATGAGCAGTTCTTC. Encoded protein: CASSPTSAGSRDEQFF.